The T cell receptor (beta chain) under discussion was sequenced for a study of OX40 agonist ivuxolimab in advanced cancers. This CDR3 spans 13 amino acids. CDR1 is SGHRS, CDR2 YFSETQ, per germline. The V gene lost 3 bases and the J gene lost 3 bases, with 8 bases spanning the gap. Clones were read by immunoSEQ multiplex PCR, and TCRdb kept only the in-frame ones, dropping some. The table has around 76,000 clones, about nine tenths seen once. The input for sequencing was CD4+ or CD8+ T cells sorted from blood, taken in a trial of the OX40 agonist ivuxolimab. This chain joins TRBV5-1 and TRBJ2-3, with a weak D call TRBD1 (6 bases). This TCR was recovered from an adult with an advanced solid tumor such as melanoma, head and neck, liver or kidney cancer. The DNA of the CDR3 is TGCGCCAGCAGCTCCCAGGGGACAGATACGCAGTATTTT. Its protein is CASSSQGTDTQYF.